A few counts support the clone carrying this T cell receptor (beta chain). This record belongs to a study of regulatory T cells in long-lasting Graves disease. The time point is: persistent/refractory GD, antithyroid drugs over 5 years with positive TRAb. After RNA was extracted from PBMCs, the TCR library was made from it. This CDR3 is built from 14 residues. V lost 6 bases and J 2 bases, leaving 11 bases between the germline ends. Germline assignment: CDR1 MNHNS and CDR2 SASEGT. Arm-PCR of CDR3 regions with iRepertoire HTBI primers generated TCR beta libraries. TCRdb re-called the multiplex PCR reads through MiXCR, storing one row per CDR3 protein. Counted here are 600,000 to 800,000 distinct CDR3 sequences, about 30% occurring once; the ten biggest clones make up 42%.

Sample: peripheral blood mononuclear cells (PBMCs), taken when the disease was refractory, from a patient treated with antithyroid drugs. The chain joins TRBV6-1 to TRBJ1-3; TRBD1 is a possible D gene (6 bases). This receptor was obtained from a female donor with Graves disease. CDR3 region: CASRGGAPGNTIYF. DNA for the CDR3: TGTGCCAGCAGAGGGGGGGCGCCTGGAAACACCATATATTTT.